This T cell receptor (beta chain) is from a study of shared T cell receptors in the human thymus. The protocol was immunoSEQ multiplex PCR, while the TCRdb copy is restricted to in-frame clones and leaves out a portion. The sample has around 340,000 clones; roughly 94% are singletons. This CDR3 spans 12 amino acids. J lost 7 bases, V lost 3 bases, and 2 bases had no gene match. The germline gives CDR1 KGHSH, CDR2 LQKENI. The source is a human donor. Material for sequencing was thymocytes. The chain combines TRBV18 with TRBJ1-1; 7 bases are shared with TRBD1. The chain's CDR3 is CASSPQGDEAFF. In DNA form, the CDR3 reads TGTGCCAGCTCACCGCAGGGGGATGAAGCTTTCTTT. The full variable domain, with the rest looked up from reference TRBV18 and TRBJ1-1, is NAGVMQNPRHLVRRRGQEARLRCSPMKGHSHVYWYRQLPEEGLKFMVYLQKENIIDESGMPKERFSAEFPKEGPSILRIQQVVRGDSAAYFCASSPQGDEAFFGQGTRLTVV.